Below, one T cell receptor (beta chain) is given with its context. It was with 60 Vbeta and 13 Jbeta primers that the PCR ran. Only in-frame clones appear in the TCRdb table, and some are missing; sequencing was by immunoSEQ multiplex PCR. This sample has 95,000 to 110,000 clones, with 55% to 85% found just once. The data belong to a study of cytomegalovirus exposure and HLA in healthy donors. The sample was PBMCs. This clonotype originated in a man in his thirties or forties in good health and CMV-seronegative.

CDR3 nucleotide sequence: TGCAGCGCACTCCGGGACAGGGGAACAGATACGCAGTATTTT. It is translated as CSALRDRGTDTQYF. This rearrangement joins TRBV29-1 to TRBJ2-3, with 10 bases identical to TRBD1. The trim removed 7 bases at V and 3 bases at J, leaving 7 bases unmatched. The CDR3 runs to 14 residues. From germline, CDR1 is SQVTM and CDR2 ANQGSEA.